Sequencing of this TCR beta chain was carried out in a study of patients with pleural tuberculosis. This clonotype was observed many times. Via MiXCR, TCRdb re-called the reads, giving one row per CDR3 protein. The sample has around 30,000 distinct CDR3 sequences, about 18% seen once. Per the germline V gene, CDR1 is SGDLS and CDR2 is YYNGEE. Trimming stripped 4 bases from V and 8 bases from J, with 21 bases between. This CDR3 contains 15 residues. The sequenced material came from peripheral blood. This chain links TRBV9 with TRBJ1-2; perhaps TRBD1 as D (5 bases). The source of this sequence is a human donor with pleural tuberculosis. CDR3 loop: CASSPEVMRGGGYTF. For the CDR3, the DNA is TGTGCCAGCAGCCCAGAAGTAATGAGGGGCGGCGGCTACACCTTC.